A single sample is the source of the 27 T cell receptor beta chains below, sequenced in a study of T cells in women clearing cervical HPV infection. The table came from immunoSEQ multiplex PCR; TCRdb's copy has only in-frame clones and leaves some out. Seen in this sample are fewer than 40,000 clones; the ten most common clones hold approximately 4.2%. Sequenced input: blood buffy coat. Receptors originate from a woman aged 18 to 75 with a cervical HPV16 infection that either progressed to CIN3+ or cleared (not recorded which).

For this clone: The CDR3 end falls 3 residues outside the read, so it is completed with the germline J gene. The V gene is TRBV7-9, the J gene TRBJ2-4; D possibly corresponds to TRBD1 (5 bases). Between the trimmed V and J ends, which lost 2 bases and 6 bases, there was a span of 11 bases. Looked up from germline, CDR1 is SEHNR and CDR2 is FQNEAQ (reference sequence). The CDR3 length is 14 residues. CDR3 protein: CASSLTKGPNIQYF. The DNA read from the CDR3 is TGTGCCAGCAGCTTAACCAAGGGGCCAAACATT.

On this clone: The read comes to an end 3 residues before the CDR3 does, leaving the germline J gene to fill in the end. The chain recombines TRBV18 with TRBJ1-2; a possible D gene is TRBD1 (5 bases). Trimming removed 3 bases at V and 2 bases at J, with 10 bases between. CDR1 KGHSH and CDR2 LQKENI come from the germline V gene. The CDR3 consists of 14 residues. The chain's CDR3 is CASSPTTANYGYTF. The sequenced CDR3 bases are TGTGCCAGCTCACCTACGACAGCAAACTATGGC.

About this clone: The missing CDR3 end, 3 residues past where the read stops, is filled in from the germline J gene. This chain links TRBV2 with TRBJ1-1; 9 bases agree with TRBD1. The CDR3 spans 15 residues. Germline CDR1 is SNHLY and CDR2 is FYNNEI. CDR3 bases read: TGTGCCAGCAGTTACCAACCGGGACAGGGATTTAAT. Translation: CASSYQPGQGFN. The CDR3 in its entirety is CASSYQPGQGFNAFF.

Remarks on this clone: Sequencing ends 3 residues short of the CDR3 end; the germline J gene provides the rest. The V and J genes are TRBV6-1 and TRBJ2-2; 7 bases fit TRBD1. Germline values: CDR1 MNHNS, CDR2 SASEGT. The length of the CDR3 is 15 residues. The ends lost 4 bases at V and 1 base at J; junction bases unmatched: 3. The part of the CDR3 DNA that was read is TGTGCCAGCAGTGCGGGACAGATGAACACCGGGGAG. This sequence encodes CASSAGQMNTGE. The complete CDR3 sequence is CASSAGQMNTGELFF.

Worth noting for this clone: The CDR3 is cut off 3 residues early in the read; its end comes from the germline J gene. The V call is TRBV7-2, the J call TRBJ2-3; D may be TRBD1 (5 bases). The ends were cut back, 5 bases at V and 5 bases at J, with 11 bases in the middle. The CDR3 totals 13 residues. Germline V gene data show CDR1 as SGHTA and CDR2 as FQGNSA. The CDR3 region is CASSLQGLDTQYF. Partial CDR3 DNA: TGTGCCAGCAGCCTCCAGGGCCTAGATACG.

CDR3 residues: CASRFTGDTGELFF. The part of the CDR3 DNA that was read is TGTGCCAGTCGATTCACAGGGGACACCGGGGAG. The chain combines TRBV19 with TRBJ2-2; 7 nucleotides agree with TRBD1. The read terminates 3 residues before the CDR3 end, so the remaining end is supplied by the germline J gene. CDR3 length: 14 residues. After removal of 8 bases from V and 3 bases from J, the junction contained 6 bases not matched to a gene. Germline assignment: CDR1 LNHDA and CDR2 SQIVND (reference sequence).

Regarding this clone: The read falls 3 residues short of the CDR3 end, and the missing part is taken from the germline J gene. V gene TRBV19 combines with J gene TRBJ2-5, with unresolved D. The V and J ends lost 5 bases and 5 bases respectively, with 6 bases between them. Germline V gene sequence: CDR1 LNHDA, CDR2 SQIVND (reference sequence). The CDR3 extends over 11 amino acids. The chain's CDR3 is CASSDRETQYF. The covered CDR3 bases are TGTGCCAGTAGTGATCGGGAGACC.

Notes on this clone: Read coverage stops 3 residues before the CDR3 terminus; the germline J gene supplies the remainder. The chain links TRBV20-1 to TRBJ1-2, with 7 bases that match TRBD1. Germline CDR1 DFQATT, CDR2 SNEGSKA (reference sequence). J gave up 5 bases and V 3 bases, and 6 bases lay outside the gene matches. The CDR3 contains 13 residues. The CDR3 reads CSASRTGQYGYTF. Partial CDR3 DNA: TGCAGTGCTAGTCGGACAGGTCAATATGGC.

A note on this clone: The read halts 3 residues ahead of the CDR3 end, with the missing end drawn from the germline J gene. The V and J genes are TRBV29-1 and TRBJ2-7; maybe TRBD1 (5 bases). This CDR3 comprises 12 residues. Trimming shortened V by 3 bases and J by 3 bases, and 9 bases separated the two germline ends. Germline assignment: CDR1 SQVTM and CDR2 ANQGSEA. The sequenced CDR3 bases are TGCAGCGTTGATGGGGCCCACTACGAG. Translation: CSVDGAHYE. The full-length CDR3 reads as CSVDGAHYEQYF.

Comment on this clone: The read halts 3 residues ahead of the CDR3 end, with the missing end drawn from the germline J gene. The chain carries TRBV12-3 or TRBV12-4 and TRBJ2-7, with D maybe TRBD2 (6 bases). CDR3 length: 13 residues. Trimming cost V 1 base and J 2 bases, with 6 bases left between them. Incomplete CDR3 DNA: TGTGCCAGCAGTTTAGGACTAGCCTACGAG. Protein: CASSLGLAYE. The whole CDR3 sequence reads CASSLGLAYEQYF.

In the case of this clone: Coverage ceases 3 residues before the CDR3 finishes, and the germline J gene fills in the end. This chain uses TRBV30 with TRBJ1-4; D unclear. Germline V lookup: CDR1 GTSNPN, CDR2 SVGIG (reference sequence). The length of the CDR3 is 14 residues. V was clipped by 4 bases and J by 9 bases, with 18 bases between them. CDR3 protein: CAWTTGRLSKKLFF. The part of the CDR3 DNA that was read is TGTGCCTGGACAACTGGGCGCCTGAGTAAAAAA.

Note on this clone: The read stops 3 residues short of the end of the CDR3; the missing end is completed from the germline J gene. This chain joins TRBV18 and TRBJ2-3; TRBD1 agrees at 8 bases. V was clipped by 0 bases and J by 0 bases; unmatched bases: 2. The CDR3 sequence is 16 residues long. From germline, CDR1 is KGHSH and CDR2 LQKENI. The CDR3 DNA, read in part, is TGTGCCAGCTCACCACCTCAGGGGGCCAGCACAGATACG. Its translation is CASSPPQGASTDT. The full CDR3 protein reads CASSPPQGASTDTQYF. The variable domain in full, completed from reference TRBV18 and TRBJ2-3, reads NAGVMQNPRHLVRRRGQEARLRCSPMKGHSHVYWYRQLPEEGLKFMVYLQKENIIDESGMPKERFSAEFPKEGPSILRIQQVVRGDSAAYFCASSPPQGASTDTQYFGPGTRLTVL.

Comments on this clone: The missing CDR3 end, 3 residues past where the read stops, is filled in from the germline J gene. The rearrangement joins TRBV7-9 to TRBJ1-1; D unclear. The CDR3 length is 14 residues. V lost 1 base, J lost 1 base, and 7 bases lay in between. Per germline, CDR1 SEHNR and CDR2 FQNEAQ (reference sequence). The CDR3 bases that were read are TGTGCCAGCAGCTTAGAAGGGTGGAACACTGAA. Its protein is CASSLEGWNTE. The whole CDR3 reads CASSLEGWNTEAFF.

As regards this clone: Within the sample, other DNA sequences also encode this same CDR3. The DNA read from the CDR3 is TGTGCCAGCAGCTTGCGAGAGACC. Translating gives CASSLRET. The whole CDR3 sequence reads CASSLRETQYF. J is TRBJ2-5 and V is TRBV5-6; no reliable D call. Sequencing ends 3 residues short of the CDR3 end; the germline J gene provides the rest. The V and J ends lost 1 base and 4 bases respectively, with 2 bases between them. There are 11 residues in the CDR3. In germline, CDR1 is SGHDT, CDR2 YYEEEE.

Concerning this clone: The read falls 3 residues short of the CDR3 end, and the missing part is taken from the germline J gene. The chain has TRBV5-1 and TRBJ1-6; TRBD1 matches at 7 bases. V lost 4 bases and J lost 5; bases outside the gene matches: 6. This CDR3 has 15 residues. Germline CDR1 reads SGHRS; CDR2 reads YFSETQ. CDR3 in amino acids: CASSRWTGDNSPLHF. Incomplete CDR3 DNA: TGCGCCAGCAGCCGATGGACAGGCGATAATTCACCC.

About this clone: The read falls 3 residues short of the CDR3 end, and the missing part is taken from the germline J gene. This sequence joins TRBV23-1 and TRBJ2-7; possibly TRBD1 for D (6 bases). TRBV23-1 is marked as an open reading frame, function uncertain. This CDR3 has 16 residues. V was clipped by 6 bases and J by 0 bases, with 18 bases between them. CDR3 region: CASSPMDRSFSYEQYF. The part of the CDR3 DNA that was read is TGCGCCAGCAGCCCCATGGACAGAAGTTTCTCCTACGAG.

Remarks on this clone: The read ends 3 residues shy of where the CDR3 ends; the end is completed using the germline J gene. The chain combines TRBV7-3 with TRBJ2-1; 7 bases match TRBD2. The ends lost 2 bases at V and 6 bases at J; junction bases unmatched: 1. CDR3 length equals 13 residues. Germline CDR1 is SGHTA and CDR2 is FQGTGA. The CDR3 bases that were read are TGTGCCAGCAGCTTAGGACTAGGCAATGAG. Translation gives CASSLGLGNE. From start to end, the CDR3 is CASSLGLGNEQFF.

As regards this clone: The missing CDR3 end, 3 residues past where the read stops, is filled in from the germline J gene. The V gene is TRBV20-1, the J gene TRBJ1-6; weak D call: TRBD1 (5 bases). The CDR3 has 15 residues. From germline, CDR1 is DFQATT and CDR2 SNEGSKA (reference sequence). Trimming stripped 3 bases from V and 7 bases from J, with 16 bases between. Incomplete CDR3 DNA: TGCAGTGCTAGGGGGACTCCTTTGGGGAATTCACCC. It translates to CSARGTPLGNSP. The full CDR3 protein is CSARGTPLGNSPLHF.

With regard to this clone: The read ends 3 residues before the CDR3 terminus; that terminus is restored from the germline J gene. The sample has other DNA sequences that encode this CDR3 too. The chain uses TRBV7-9 and TRBJ2-7; D is undetermined. CDR3 length equals 14 residues. Germline CDR1 is SEHNR and CDR2 is FQNEAQ (reference sequence). The V and J ends lost 5 bases and 6 bases respectively, with 17 bases between them. Incomplete CDR3 DNA: TGTGCCAGCAGCCTAGAAGGGCGCACCGTCGAG. Its protein is CASSLEGRTVE. The entire CDR3 protein is CASSLEGRTVEQYF.

Comments on this clone: The DNA ends 3 residues before the CDR3 does, and the rest of the CDR3 is filled in from the germline J gene. The chain joins TRBV20-1 to TRBJ1-5; 11 nucleotides match TRBD1. Losses at the gene ends were 4 bases for V and 4 bases for J; bases not matched to a gene: 6. Germline lookup yields CDR1 DFQATT and CDR2 SNEGSKA (reference sequence). The CDR3 is 15 residues long. The CDR3: CSAIQGTGGNQPQHF. The CDR3 bases that were read are TGCAGTGCTATTCAAGGGACAGGGGGTAATCAGCCC.

About this clone: The CDR3 is cut off 3 residues early in the read; its end comes from the germline J gene. The V gene is TRBV12-3 or TRBV12-4, the J gene TRBJ2-7; 10 positions agree with TRBD1. There are 17 residues in the CDR3. V lost 3 bases, J lost 2 bases, and 10 bases stayed unmatched. Incomplete CDR3 DNA: TGTGCCAGCAGTTTTATCCCGGGGACAGGGGCCACCTACGAG. Translation: CASSFIPGTGATYE. The whole CDR3 sequence is CASSFIPGTGATYEQYF.

Notes on this clone: The read is 3 residues too short to cover the CDR3 end, so that end is filled in from the germline J gene. The chain has TRBV7-3 and TRBJ2-4; 11 nucleotides agree with TRBD2. Trimming cost V 0 bases and J 7 bases; bases outside gene matches: 11. The CDR3 contains 18 residues. Germline values: CDR1 SGHTA, CDR2 FQGTGA. The DNA read from the CDR3 is TGTGCCAGCAGCTTAACGGGGACTAGCGGATCGCTCGGGAACATT. Translating it yields CASSLTGTSGSLGNI. In full, the CDR3 reads CASSLTGTSGSLGNIQYF.

For this clone: The read halts 3 residues ahead of the CDR3 end, with the missing end drawn from the germline J gene. The V gene is TRBV11-2, the J gene TRBJ2-7; tentative D call: TRBD1 (6 bases). Germline V gene lookup returns CDR1 SGHAT and CDR2 FQNNGV. The CDR3 has 14 residues. The V gene lost 6 bases and the J gene lost 1 base, with 13 bases spanning the gap. The CDR3 bases that were read are TGTGCCAGCAGTCGTCAGACAGGATCCTACGAG. It yields the protein CASSRQTGSYE. The full CDR3 is CASSRQTGSYEQYF.

On this clone: From the germline J gene comes the end of the CDR3, since the read stops 3 residues before it. The genes are TRBV4-2 and TRBJ1-1, with D perhaps TRBD1 (6 bases). Looked up from germline, CDR1 is LGHNA and CDR2 is YNFKEQ. This CDR3 is 16 amino acids long. V was cut by 3 bases and J by 1 base, with 15 bases left in between. Incomplete CDR3 DNA: TGTGCCAGCAGCCAGAGGGGGGGGATTCGGAACACTGAA. Its protein product is CASSQRGGIRNTE. The entire CDR3 reads CASSQRGGIRNTEAFF.

On this clone itself: Coverage ceases 3 residues before the CDR3 finishes, and the germline J gene fills in the end. The chain is built from TRBV14 and TRBJ1-2; the match to TRBD1 covers 7 bases. Germline lookup yields CDR1 SGHDN and CDR2 FVKESK. V was pared by 1 base and J by 2 bases, with 7 bases of the junction left unmatched. The CDR3 covers 16 residues. CDR3 in amino acids: CASSQGRQGGNYGYTF. The DNA read from the CDR3 is TGTGCCAGCAGCCAAGGGAGACAGGGTGGAAACTATGGC.

Note on this clone: The read ends 3 residues early relative to the CDR3; the germline J gene fills the gap. The chain couples TRBV5-1 to TRBJ2-2, with D possibly matching TRBD1 (5 bases). This CDR3 region has 14 residues. Germline V gene lookup returns CDR1 SGHRS and CDR2 YFSETQ. CDR3 in amino acids: CASSRSQGNEKLFF. Partial CDR3 DNA: TGCGCCAGCAGTCGCTCTCAGGGAAATGAAAAG.

Worth noting for this clone: The CDR3 end lies 3 residues beyond the end of the read and is filled in from the germline J gene. This sequence joins TRBV5-3 and TRBJ1-6; D perhaps matches TRBD1 (6 bases). TRBV5-3 is sorted into the ORF group, with uncertain function. This CDR3 contains 13 residues. The ends were cut back, 10 bases at V and 10 bases at J, with 18 bases in the middle. CDR3 DNA (partial): TGTGCCGGTACACGGGTTAGGGGGTCACCC. Protein: CAGTRVRGSP. The full CDR3 reads CAGTRVRGSPLHF.